This T cell receptor beta chain was captured by sequencing in a study of T-cell memory formation after mild COVID-19. The germline gives CDR1 MGHRA, CDR2 YSYEKL. This CDR3 is built from 18 residues. MiXCR, applied by TCRdb to the 5' RACE reads, yields one record per CDR3 protein. The sample holds 270,000 or so distinct CDR3 sequences, around 17% seen once. This clonotype was counted once. The junction departs from the called germline gene at one end, perhaps through a read error. Sequenced input: PBMCs or a T cell subset sorted from them (not recorded which). J is TRBJ2-1 and V is TRBV4-1, with 14 positions matching TRBD2. This TCR derives from a young man who had mild COVID-19 (a few samples of this study predate the infection). Cell type and time point are not known. CDR3 nucleotides: TGCGCCAGCAGCCAAGCTGGGACTAGCGGGGGCCCCTACAATGAACAGTTCTTC. Amino acid sequence: CASSQAGTSGGPYNEQFF.